The 20 T cell receptor beta chains listed next were all sequenced from one sample in a study of a mutant IDH1 vaccine in newly diagnosed glioma. Sample time point: week 11, during vaccination. Every vaccination contained 300 ug of the mutant IDH1 20-mer peptide and was paired with topical imiquimod. Some clones are missing from TCRdb's copy, which holds only in-frame ones; the method was immunoSEQ multiplex PCR. The sample includes fewer than 75,000 clones, about 88% of them seen just once. These receptors' targets are unknown. Sequenced here: PBMCs, sampled from a glioma patient whose treatment included an IDH1 peptide vaccine. The receptors were gathered from a woman between 50 and 59 years old with glioma.

Comments on this clone: The same CDR3 can be traced to other DNA sequences in this sample. This chain joins TRBV19 and TRBJ1-5; unclear D gene. The germline V gene encodes CDR1 LNHDA and CDR2 SQIVND (reference sequence). The CDR3 is made up of 15 amino acids. Trimming removed 8 bases from V and 4 bases from J, with 18 bases in between. The CDR3 loop reads CASSPGRVGNQPQHF. The CDR3 DNA follows: TGTGCCAGTTCCCCGGGGAGGGTGGGTAATCAGCCCCAGCATTTT.

This clone was seen a single time. CDR3 in amino acids: CASSGTGNYGYTF. The CDR3 region has the DNA TGTGCCAGCAGTGGGACAGGGAACTATGGCTACACCTTC. This chain connects TRBV6-1 to TRBJ1-2; 8 positions match TRBD1. V was pared by 4 bases and J by 2 bases, with 0 bases of the junction left unmatched. The CDR3 loop spans 13 amino acids. The germline V gene has CDR1 MNHNS and CDR2 SASEGT.

The V call is TRBV29-1, the J call TRBJ1-2, with TRBD1 matching 9 bases. The CDR3 spans 13 residues. Losses at the gene ends were 0 bases for V and 8 bases for J; bases not matched to a gene: 4. In germline, CDR1 is SQVTM, CDR2 ANQGSEA. CDR3 in DNA: TGCAGCGTTGAAGAACGGGACAGGGACGGCTACACCTTC. Residues: CSVEERDRDGYTF.

The chain has TRBV5-1 and TRBJ1-4; D is undetermined. The ends were cut back, 4 bases at V and 0 bases at J, with 10 bases in the middle. The CDR3 has 15 amino acids. CDR1 is SGHRS, CDR2 YFSETQ, per germline. The CDR3, as DNA: TGCGCCAGCAGCCCCGACGCTGCAACTAATGAAAAACTGTTTTTT. Its protein product is CASSPDAATNEKLFF.

This chain uses TRBV15 with TRBJ2-5; a possible D gene is TRBD2 (7 bases). With 2 bases removed from V and 1 base from J, the gap between germline ends came to 23 bases. Per the germline V gene, CDR1 is LNHNV and CDR2 is YYDKDF (reference sequence). The CDR3 loop spans 19 amino acids. The CDR3 coding sequence is TGTGCCACCAGCAGACGGGGGGCCTCATTAGCTAGATCCCAAGAGACCCAGTACTTC. It specifies CATSRRGASLARSQETQYF. Drawing the rest from reference TRBV15 and TRBJ2-5, the complete variable domain is DAMVIQNPRYQVTQFGKPVTLSCSQTLNHNVMYWYQQKSSQAPKLLFHYYDKDFNNEADTPDNFQSRRPNTSFCFLDIRSPGLGDTAMYLCATSRRGASLARSQETQYFGPGTRLLVL.

The J gene is TRBJ1-2, the V gene TRBV15; 7 positions match TRBD1. This CDR3 is built from 13 residues. V lost 8 bases and J lost 6; bases outside the gene matches: 9. Germline CDR1 LNHNV, CDR2 YYDKDF (reference sequence). The CDR3 coding sequence is TGTGCCACCTGGAGACAGGGTGTCCATGGCTACACCTTC. Protein sequence: CATWRQGVHGYTF.

The chain couples TRBV5-5 to TRBJ1-5; tentative D call: TRBD1 (6 bases). Per the germline V gene, CDR1 is SGHKS and CDR2 is YYEKEE (reference sequence). CDR3 length: 15 amino acids. V was clipped by 3 bases and J by 6 bases, with 16 bases between them. The CDR3: CASSWGSGDGQPQHF. For the CDR3, the DNA is TGTGCCAGCAGCTGGGGCTCAGGGGACGGTCAGCCCCAGCATTTT.

V gene TRBV7-6 combines with J gene TRBJ2-2; tentative D call: TRBD2 (6 bases). Germline loops: CDR1 SGHVS, CDR2 FNYEAQ. The germline V and J ends were trimmed by 6 bases and 6 bases, with 20 bases remaining between them. This CDR3 spans 16 amino acids. The CDR3 nucleotides are TGTGCCAGCAGGCCTCCCGGGACTGGGACGTCCGGGGAGCTGTTTTTT. This translates into CASRPPGTGTSGELFF.

The genes are TRBV5-1 and TRBJ1-2, with D possibly TRBD1 on 6 matching bases. Germline CDR1 and CDR2: SGHRS and YFSETQ. The ends were cut back, 0 bases at V and 3 bases at J, with 6 bases in the middle. There are 13 residues in the CDR3. The CDR3 region is CASSLDRDYGYTF. The CDR3 DNA reads as TGCGCCAGCAGCTTGGACAGGGACTATGGCTACACCTTC.

This clone has just a few counts. The chain carries TRBV29-1 and TRBJ1-1; perhaps TRBD1 as D (5 bases). Germline CDR1 SQVTM, CDR2 ANQGSEA. V lost 7 bases to trimming and J lost 10 bases, with 7 bases between them. This CDR3 is built from 8 residues. The CDR3 nucleotides are TGCAGCGATGGGGCAGCTTTCTTT. Encoded protein: CSDGAAFF.

The chain uses TRBV2 and TRBJ1-4; no firm D call. The germline V and J ends were trimmed by 6 bases and 0 bases, with 17 bases remaining between them. This CDR3 comprises 17 residues. The V gene's germline CDR1 is SNHLY and CDR2 FYNNEI. Here the CDR3 reads CASSRFLTLATNEKLFF. CDR3 DNA: TGTGCCAGCAGCCGTTTCCTGACGTTGGCAACTAATGAAAAACTGTTTTTT.

The rearrangement links TRBV7-8 to TRBJ1-2; 7 positions match TRBD1. V dropped 1 base and J dropped 1; count of bases not matched to a gene: 6. The CDR3 loop spans 16 amino acids. Germline CDR1 is SGHVS and CDR2 is FQNEAQ. The CDR3: CASSLEGQPFNYGYTF. CDR3 DNA sequence: TGTGCCAGCAGCTTAGAGGGACAGCCTTTTAACTATGGCTACACCTTC. Variable domain in full (rest from reference TRBV7-8 and TRBJ1-2): GAGVSQSPRYKVAKRGQDVALRCDPISGHVSLFWYQQALGQGPEFLTYFQNEAQLDKSGLPSDRFFAERPEGSVSTLKIQRTQQEDSAVYLCASSLEGQPFNYGYTFGSGTRLTVV.

The CDR3, as DNA: TGTGCCAGCAGCTTATCAGCGGGACCCGCCTACGAGCAGTACTTC. Translating gives CASSLSAGPAYEQYF. The chain uses TRBV7-2 and TRBJ2-7; 7 bases are a match to TRBD2. The V gene end was trimmed by 2 bases and the J gene end by 2 bases; junction bases not matched to a gene: 6. Germline CDR1 and CDR2: SGHTA and FQGNSA. The CDR3 spans 15 residues. Looking up the rest from reference TRBV7-2 and TRBJ2-7 gives the full variable domain: GAGVSQSPSNKVTEKGKDVELRCDPISGHTALYWYRQSLGQGLEFLIYFQGNSAPDKSGLPSDRFSAERTGGSVSTLTIQRTQQEDSAVYLCASSLSAGPAYEQYFGPGTRLTVT.

The rearrangement links TRBV18 to TRBJ2-1; the match to TRBD1 covers 7 bases. Looked up from germline, CDR1 is KGHSH and CDR2 is LQKENI. V trimming: 6 bases; J trimming: 1 base; junction bases outside the gene matches: 6. This CDR3 spans 15 amino acids. The CDR3 reads CASSRIRGSYNEQFF. CDR3 coding DNA: TGTGCCAGCTCTAGGATCAGGGGGTCCTACAATGAGCAGTTCTTC.

V usage is TRBV5-4 and J usage is TRBJ1-1; D ambiguous. The V end lost 0 bases, the J end lost 1 base, and 13 bases lay between the germline ends. Per germline, CDR1 SGHNT and CDR2 YYREEE (reference sequence). The CDR3 spans 16 residues. CDR3 protein: CASSLEVRQKNTEAFF. The CDR3 DNA reads as TGTGCCAGCAGCTTGGAAGTGAGGCAGAAGAACACTGAAGCTTTCTTT.

V usage is TRBV12-5 and J usage is TRBJ2-7; the D call may be TRBD1 or TRBD2 (6 bases each). CDR3 length: 14 amino acids. CDR1 LGHNT and CDR2 FRNRAP come from the germline V gene. V was pared by 4 bases and J by 2 bases, with 12 bases between. CDR3 loop: CASGWAGGTYEQYF. The CDR3 DNA is TGTGCTAGTGGTTGGGCCGGGGGCACCTACGAGCAGTACTTC.

The chain has TRBV4-1 and TRBJ2-1; 8 bases match TRBD2. With V trimmed by 4 bases and J by 10 bases, 24 bases remained unmatched. Looked up from germline, CDR1 is MGHRA and CDR2 is YSYEKL. The CDR3 has 19 amino acids. The CDR3 sequence: CASSPKESGTSGLVGEQFF. CDR3 sequence (DNA): TGCGCCAGCAGCCCCAAAGAATCGGGAACTAGCGGCCTGGTTGGGGAGCAGTTCTTC.

The chain joins TRBV11-3 to TRBJ1-6; no clear D gene. The length of the CDR3 is 17 residues. Germline values: CDR1 SGHNT, CDR2 YENEEA. Trimming cost V 0 bases and J 0 bases, with 9 bases left between them. CDR3 loop: CASSLDLGGSYNSPLHF. The CDR3, as DNA: TGTGCCAGCAGCTTAGATCTGGGCGGCTCCTATAATTCACCCCTCCACTTT.

The genes are TRBV11-2 and TRBJ1-1; D is possibly TRBD1 (5 bases). Looked up from germline, CDR1 is SGHAT and CDR2 is FQNNGV. The V gene lost 3 bases and the J gene lost 7 bases, with 9 bases spanning the gap. The CDR3 is made up of 12 amino acids. For the CDR3, the DNA is TGTGCCAGCAGCTTCCTAGGGGTTGAAGCTTTCTTT. It specifies CASSFLGVEAFF.

The V gene is TRBV11-2, the J gene TRBJ1-3, with D possibly being TRBD1 (5 bases). This CDR3 spans 15 amino acids. V was pared by 2 bases and J by 4 bases, with 12 bases between. CDR1 and CDR2 from the germline V gene are SGHAT and FQNNGV. CDR3 DNA sequence: TGTGCCAGCAGCTTAAAGGGGCTGAGGGGAAACACCATATATTTT. As protein: CASSLKGLRGNTIYF.